The subject of this entry is one TCR beta chain. What it binds is unknown. This sample was taken from a study of identical twins. General study findings and limits: For out-of-frame beta sequences, excess twin sharing was weaker. Models predicted too little out-of-frame TCR alpha sharing in monozygotic twins. The same donors were not followed; conclusions instead depended on cross-sectional statistical analysis.

MiXCR, run by TCRdb on the 5' RACE reads, gives a single entry per CDR3 protein. This table holds just over 450,000 distinct CDR3 sequences, around 14% found once. Germline trimming cut 4 bases from V and 5 bases from J; bases unmatched to any gene: 3. Germline loops: CDR1 SGHDT, CDR2 YYEEEE. The length of the CDR3 is 14 residues. A further study also used this sample, focusing on yellow fever vaccine responses in identical twins. That paper notes: Twin vaccine T cell responses reportedly seemed partly convergent, partly personalized.

The gene calls are TRBV5-6 and TRBJ1-6, with 7 bases aligning to TRBD1. This TCR derives from a young woman in good health. Sample: CD4+ T cells sorted from blood. The CDR3 bases are TGTGCCAGCAGCCAGGGACAGAATAATTCACCCCTCCACTTT. This gives the protein CASSQGQNNSPLHF.